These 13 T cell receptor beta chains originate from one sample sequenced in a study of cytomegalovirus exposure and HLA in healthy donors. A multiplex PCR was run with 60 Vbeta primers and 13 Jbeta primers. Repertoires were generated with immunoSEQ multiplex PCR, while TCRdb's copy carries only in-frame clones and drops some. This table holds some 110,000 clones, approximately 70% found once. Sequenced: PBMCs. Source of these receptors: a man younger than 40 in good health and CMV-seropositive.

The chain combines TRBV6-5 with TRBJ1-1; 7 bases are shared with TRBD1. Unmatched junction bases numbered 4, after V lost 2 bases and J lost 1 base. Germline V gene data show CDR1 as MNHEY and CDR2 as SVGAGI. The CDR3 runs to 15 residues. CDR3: CASSYTGVPNTEAFF. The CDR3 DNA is TGTGCCAGCAGTTACACAGGGGTCCCGAACACTGAAGCTTTCTTT.

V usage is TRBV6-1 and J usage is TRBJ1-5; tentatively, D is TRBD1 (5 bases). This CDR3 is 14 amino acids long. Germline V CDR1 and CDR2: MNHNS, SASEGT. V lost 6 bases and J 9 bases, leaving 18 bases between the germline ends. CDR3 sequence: CASSFGEGSRPQHF. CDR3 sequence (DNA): TGTGCCAGCAGCTTTGGGGAGGGGTCGAGGCCCCAGCATTTT.

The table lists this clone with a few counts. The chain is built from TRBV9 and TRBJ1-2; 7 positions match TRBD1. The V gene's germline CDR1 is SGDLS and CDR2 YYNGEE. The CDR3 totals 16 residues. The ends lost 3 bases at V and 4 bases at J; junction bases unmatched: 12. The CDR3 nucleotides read TGTGCCAGCAGCGGCTCGGGACAGAGGAACCCCTATGGCTACACCTTC. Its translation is CASSGSGQRNPYGYTF.

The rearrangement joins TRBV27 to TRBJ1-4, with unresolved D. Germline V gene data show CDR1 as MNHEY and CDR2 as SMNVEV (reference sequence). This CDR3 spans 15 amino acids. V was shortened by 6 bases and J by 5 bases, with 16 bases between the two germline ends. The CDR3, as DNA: TGTGCCAGCAGCCGAGCGGAACAGACAAATGAAAAACTGTTTTTT. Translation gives CASSRAEQTNEKLFF.

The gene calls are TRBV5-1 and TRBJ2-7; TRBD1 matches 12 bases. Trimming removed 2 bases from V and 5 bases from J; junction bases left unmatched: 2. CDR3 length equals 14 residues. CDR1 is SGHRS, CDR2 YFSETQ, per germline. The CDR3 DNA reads TGCGCCAGCAGCTTCGGGACAGGGGGCCACGAGCAGTACTTC. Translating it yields CASSFGTGGHEQYF.

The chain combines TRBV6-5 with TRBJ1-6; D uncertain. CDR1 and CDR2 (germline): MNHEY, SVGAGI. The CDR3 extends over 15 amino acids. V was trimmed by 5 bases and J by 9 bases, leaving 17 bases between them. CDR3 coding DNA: TGTGCCAGCAGTAGCGACTTCAAACCGGGTTCACCCCTCCACTTT. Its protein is CASSSDFKPGSPLHF.

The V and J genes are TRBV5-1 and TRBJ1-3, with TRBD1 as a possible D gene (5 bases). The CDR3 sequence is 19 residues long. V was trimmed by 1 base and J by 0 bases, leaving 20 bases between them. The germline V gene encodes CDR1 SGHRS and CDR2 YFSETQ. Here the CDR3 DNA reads TGCGCCAGCAGCTTGTCCCGCGGGGAGGGGCAGAGCTCTGGAAACACCATATATTTT. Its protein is CASSLSRGEGQSSGNTIYF. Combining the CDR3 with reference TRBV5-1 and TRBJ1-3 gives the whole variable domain KAGVTQTPRYLIKTRGQQVTLSCSPISGHRSVSWYQQTPGQGLQFLFEYFSETQRNKGNFPGRFSGRQFSNSRSEMNVSTLELGDSALYLCASSLSRGEGQSSGNTIYFGEGSWLTVV.

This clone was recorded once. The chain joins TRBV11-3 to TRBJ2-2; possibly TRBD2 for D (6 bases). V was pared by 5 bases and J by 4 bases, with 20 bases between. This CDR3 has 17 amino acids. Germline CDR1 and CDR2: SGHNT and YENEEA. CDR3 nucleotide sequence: TGTGCCAGCAGCCCCGGGACTTGGGGACGGGGCACCGGGGAGCTGTTTTTT. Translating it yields CASSPGTWGRGTGELFF.

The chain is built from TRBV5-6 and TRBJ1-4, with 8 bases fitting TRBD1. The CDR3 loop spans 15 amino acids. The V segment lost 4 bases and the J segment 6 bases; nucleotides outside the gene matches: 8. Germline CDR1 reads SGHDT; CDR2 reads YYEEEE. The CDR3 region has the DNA TGTGCCAGCAGCGCCGGACAGGGTCCTTATGAAAAACTGTTTTTT. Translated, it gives CASSAGQGPYEKLFF.

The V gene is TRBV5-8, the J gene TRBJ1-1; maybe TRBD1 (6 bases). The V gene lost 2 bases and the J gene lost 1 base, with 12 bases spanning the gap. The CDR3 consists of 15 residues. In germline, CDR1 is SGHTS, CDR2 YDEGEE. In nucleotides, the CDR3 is TGTGCCAGCAGCTTCCCGACAGGCTGGAACACTGAAGCTTTCTTT. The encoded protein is CASSFPTGWNTEAFF. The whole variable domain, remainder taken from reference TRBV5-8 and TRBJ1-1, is EAGVTQSPTHLIKTRGQQATLRCSPISGHTSVYWYQQALGLGLQFLLWYDEGEERNRGNFPPRFSGRQFPNYSSELNVNALELEDSALYLCASSFPTGWNTEAFFGQGTRLTVV.

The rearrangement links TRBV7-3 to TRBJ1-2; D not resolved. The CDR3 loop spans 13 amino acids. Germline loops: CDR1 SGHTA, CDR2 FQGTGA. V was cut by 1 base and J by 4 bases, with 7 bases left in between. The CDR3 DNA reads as TGTGCCAGCAGCTTAATCCTAGGCTATGGCTACACCTTC. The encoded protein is CASSLILGYGYTF.

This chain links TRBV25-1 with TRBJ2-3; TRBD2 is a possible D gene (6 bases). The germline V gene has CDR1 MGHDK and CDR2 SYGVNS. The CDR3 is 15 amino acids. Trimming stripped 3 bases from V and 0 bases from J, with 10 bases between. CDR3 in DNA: TGTGCCAGCAGTGAGTGGGACTTTAGCACAGATACGCAGTATTTT. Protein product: CASSEWDFSTDTQYF.

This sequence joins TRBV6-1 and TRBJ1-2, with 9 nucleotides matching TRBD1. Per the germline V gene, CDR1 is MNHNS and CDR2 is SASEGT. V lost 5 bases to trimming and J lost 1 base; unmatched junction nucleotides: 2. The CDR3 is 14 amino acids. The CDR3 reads CASSRQGVNYGYTF. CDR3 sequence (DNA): TGTGCCAGCAGTCGACAGGGGGTTAACTATGGCTACACCTTC.